This T cell receptor (beta chain) appears in the sequencing data of a study of cytomegalovirus exposure and HLA in healthy donors. The ends were cut back, 3 bases at V and 9 bases at J, with 24 bases in the middle. This CDR3 comprises 16 residues. Per germline, CDR1 SQVTM and CDR2 ANQGSEA. The PCR ran on 60 Vbeta and 13 Jbeta primers. Assay used: immunoSEQ multiplex PCR; TCRdb lists only in-frame clones, some missing. The sample consists of about 190,000 clones, about 87% of them appearing once. This sequence was found in a young man in good health and CMV-seronegative. Sequenced sample: PBMCs. The chain employs TRBV29-1 and TRBJ2-1; D may be TRBD1 (5 bases). DNA for the CDR3: TGCAGCGTTGATTCGGGCGTTGTGGCAGGGTCGAGTGAGCAGTTCTTC. It yields the protein CSVDSGVVAGSSEQFF.